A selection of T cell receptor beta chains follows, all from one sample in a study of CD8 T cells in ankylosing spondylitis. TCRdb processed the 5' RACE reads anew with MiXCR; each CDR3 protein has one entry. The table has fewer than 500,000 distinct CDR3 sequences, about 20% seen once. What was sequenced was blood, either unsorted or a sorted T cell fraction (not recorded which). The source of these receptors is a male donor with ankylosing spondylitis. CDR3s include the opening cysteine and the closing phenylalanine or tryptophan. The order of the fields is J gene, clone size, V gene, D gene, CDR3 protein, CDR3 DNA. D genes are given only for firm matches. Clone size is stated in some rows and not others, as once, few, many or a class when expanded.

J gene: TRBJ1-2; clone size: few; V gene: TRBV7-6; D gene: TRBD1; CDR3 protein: CASSLRDRGQGYTF; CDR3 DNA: TGTGCCAGCAGCTTAAGGGACAGGGGGCAAGGCTACACCTTC
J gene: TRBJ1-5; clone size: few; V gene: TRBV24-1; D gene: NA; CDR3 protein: CATSDTKVPNQPQHF; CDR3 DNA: TGTGCCACCAGTGATACCAAGGTTCCCAATCAGCCCCAGCATTTT
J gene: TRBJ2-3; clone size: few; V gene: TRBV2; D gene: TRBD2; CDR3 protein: CASSLRLAGGSDTQYF; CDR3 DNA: TGTGCCAGCAGTCTCAGACTAGCGGGAGGATCAGATACGCAGTATTTT
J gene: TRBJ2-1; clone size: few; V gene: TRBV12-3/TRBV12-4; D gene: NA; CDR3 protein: CASSVQETEQFF; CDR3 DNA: TGTGCCAGCAGTGTTCAGGAGACTGAGCAGTTCTTC
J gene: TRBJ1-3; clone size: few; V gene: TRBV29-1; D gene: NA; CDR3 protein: CITGKVGNTIYF; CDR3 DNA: TGCATCACAGGGAAAGTTGGAAACACCATATATTTT
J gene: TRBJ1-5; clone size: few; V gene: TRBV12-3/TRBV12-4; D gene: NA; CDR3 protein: CASSFVPGQPQHF; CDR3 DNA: TGTGCCAGCAGTTTTGTCCCGGGTCAGCCCCAGCATTTT
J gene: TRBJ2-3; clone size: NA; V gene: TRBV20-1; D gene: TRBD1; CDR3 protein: CSARGPGRGPTDTQYF; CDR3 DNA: TGCAGTGCTAGAGGCCCTGGCAGGGGGCCAACAGATACGCAGTATTTT
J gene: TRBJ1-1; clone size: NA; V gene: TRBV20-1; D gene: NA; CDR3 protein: CSGSRNTEAFF; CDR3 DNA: TGCAGTGGGTCCAGGAACACTGAAGCTTTCTTT
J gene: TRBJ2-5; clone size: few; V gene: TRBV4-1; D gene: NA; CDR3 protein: CASSQGWGDSAYQETQYF; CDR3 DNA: TGCGCCAGCAGCCAAGGGTGGGGTGATAGCGCTTACCAAGAGACCCAGTACTTC
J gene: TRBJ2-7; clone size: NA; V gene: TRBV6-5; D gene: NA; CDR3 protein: CASSYSTPTTSYEQYF; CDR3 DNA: TGTGCCAGCAGTTACTCGACCCCTACGACTTCCTACGAGCAGTACTTC
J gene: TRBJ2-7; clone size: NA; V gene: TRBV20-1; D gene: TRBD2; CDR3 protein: CSASATGGGSYEQYF; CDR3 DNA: TGCAGTGCTAGCGCGACGGGAGGGGGCTCCTACGAGCAGTACTTC
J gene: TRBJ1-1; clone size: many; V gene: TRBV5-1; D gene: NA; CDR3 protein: CASSFSGGNTEAFF; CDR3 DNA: TGCGCCAGCAGCTTCTCCGGGGGGAACACTGAAGCTTTCTTT
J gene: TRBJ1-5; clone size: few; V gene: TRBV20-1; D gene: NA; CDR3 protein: CSASWAAGQPQHF; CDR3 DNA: TGCAGTGCTAGTTGGGCTGCCGGTCAGCCCCAGCATTTT
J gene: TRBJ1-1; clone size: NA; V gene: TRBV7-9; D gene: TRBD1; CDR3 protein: CASSLSGGQEAFF; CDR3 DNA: TGTGCCAGCAGCTTATCAGGGGGGCAAGAAGCTTTCTTT
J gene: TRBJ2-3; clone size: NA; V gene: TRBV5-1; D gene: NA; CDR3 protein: CASSLARFQSAVADTQYF; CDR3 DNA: TGCGCCAGCAGCTTGGCCCGCTTCCAGTCGGCGGTTGCAGATACGCAGTATTTT
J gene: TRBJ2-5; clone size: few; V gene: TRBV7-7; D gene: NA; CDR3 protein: CASSLAGGVLETQYF; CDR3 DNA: TGTGCCAGCAGCTTAGCAGGAGGGGTGTTGGAGACCCAGTACTTC
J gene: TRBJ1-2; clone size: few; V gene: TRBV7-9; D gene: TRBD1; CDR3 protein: CASSLARVRTGGDYTF; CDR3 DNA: TGTGCCAGCAGCTTAGCGCGTGTGAGGACAGGGGGCGACTACACCTTC
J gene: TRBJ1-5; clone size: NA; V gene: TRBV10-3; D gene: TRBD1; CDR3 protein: CAIRDREDQPQHF; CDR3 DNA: TGTGCCATCAGGGACAGGGAGGATCAGCCCCAGCATTTT
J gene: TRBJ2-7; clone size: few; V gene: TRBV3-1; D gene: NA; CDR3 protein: CASSLASGGGGEQYF; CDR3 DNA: TGTGCCAGCAGCCTGGCATCAGGGGGGGGAGGCGAGCAGTACTTC
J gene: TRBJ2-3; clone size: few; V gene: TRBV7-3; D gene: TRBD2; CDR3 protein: CASSSGLGKDTQYF; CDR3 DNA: TGTGCCAGCAGCTCGGGACTAGGTAAAGATACGCAGTATTTT
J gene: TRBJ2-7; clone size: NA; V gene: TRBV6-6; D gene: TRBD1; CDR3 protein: CASKGQGDYEQYF; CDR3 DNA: TGTGCCAGTAAAGGACAGGGCGACTACGAGCAGTACTTC
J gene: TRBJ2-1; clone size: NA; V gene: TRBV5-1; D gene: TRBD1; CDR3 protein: CASSTRQGAGEQFF; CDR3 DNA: TGCGCCAGCAGCACAAGACAGGGGGCTGGAGAGCAGTTCTTC
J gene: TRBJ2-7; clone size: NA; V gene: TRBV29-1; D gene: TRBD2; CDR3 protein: CSVRGVRRGEQYF; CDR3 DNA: TGCAGCGTTCGGGGGGTTCGTCGGGGCGAGCAGTACTTC
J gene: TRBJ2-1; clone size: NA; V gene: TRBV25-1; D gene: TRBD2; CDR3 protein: CASSRPGLQTNEQFF; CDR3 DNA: TGTGCCAGCAGTCGACCGGGACTACAAACTAATGAGCAGTTCTTC
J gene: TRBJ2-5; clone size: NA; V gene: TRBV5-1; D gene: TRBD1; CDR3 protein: CASRVMVGQSGAQYF; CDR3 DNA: TGCGCCAGCAGAGTGATGGTGGGACAGTCCGGAGCCCAGTACTTC